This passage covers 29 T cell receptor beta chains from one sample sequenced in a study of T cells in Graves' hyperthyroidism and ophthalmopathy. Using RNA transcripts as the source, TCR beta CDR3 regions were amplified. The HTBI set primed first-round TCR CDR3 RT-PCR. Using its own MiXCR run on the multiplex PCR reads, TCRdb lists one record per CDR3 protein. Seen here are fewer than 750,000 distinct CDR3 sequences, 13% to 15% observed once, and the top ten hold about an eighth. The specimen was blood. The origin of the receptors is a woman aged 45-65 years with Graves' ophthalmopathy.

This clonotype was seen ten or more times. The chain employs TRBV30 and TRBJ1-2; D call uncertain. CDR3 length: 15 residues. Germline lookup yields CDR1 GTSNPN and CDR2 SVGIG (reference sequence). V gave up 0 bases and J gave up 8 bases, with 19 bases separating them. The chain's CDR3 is CAWSVFNADLNGYTF. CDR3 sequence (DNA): TGTGCCTGGAGTGTATTCAACGCCGATTTAAACGGCTACACCTTC.

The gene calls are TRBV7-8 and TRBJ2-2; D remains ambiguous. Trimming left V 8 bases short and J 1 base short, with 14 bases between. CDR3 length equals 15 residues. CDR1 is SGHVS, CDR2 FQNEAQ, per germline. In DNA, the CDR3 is TGTGCCAGCGCAAAGGCGAGGAGGAACACCGGGGAGCTGTTTTTT. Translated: CASAKARRNTGELFF.

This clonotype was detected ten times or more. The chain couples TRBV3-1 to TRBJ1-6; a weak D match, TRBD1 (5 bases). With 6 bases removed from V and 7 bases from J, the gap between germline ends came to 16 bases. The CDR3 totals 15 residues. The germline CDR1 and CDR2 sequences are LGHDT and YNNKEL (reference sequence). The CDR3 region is CASRMTGTANSPLHF. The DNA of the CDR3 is TGTGCCAGCAGAATGACCGGGACGGCAAATTCACCCCTCCACTTT.

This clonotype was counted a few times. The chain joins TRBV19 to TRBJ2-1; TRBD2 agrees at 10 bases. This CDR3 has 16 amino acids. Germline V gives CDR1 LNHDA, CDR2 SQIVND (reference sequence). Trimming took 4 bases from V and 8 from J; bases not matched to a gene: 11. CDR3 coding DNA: TGTGCCAGTAGTAGACCACTAGCGGGAATGAAAGATGAGCAGTTCTTC. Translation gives CASSRPLAGMKDEQFF.

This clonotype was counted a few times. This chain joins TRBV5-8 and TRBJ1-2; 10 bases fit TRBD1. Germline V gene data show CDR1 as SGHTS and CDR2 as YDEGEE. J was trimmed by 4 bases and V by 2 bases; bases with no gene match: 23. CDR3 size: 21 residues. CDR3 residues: CASSLGDRGVGFATKLYGYTF. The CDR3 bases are TGTGCCAGCAGCTTAGGGGACAGGGGAGTCGGTTTCGCAACCAAACTCTATGGCTACACCTTC.

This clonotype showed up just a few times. The DNA for the CDR3 is TGTGCCAGCAGCCGACAGGGGGCGAGGGAGGACTATGGCTACACCTTC. Translation gives CASSRQGAREDYGYTF. The chain uses TRBV4-2 and TRBJ1-2; 10 bases fit TRBD1. Germline V CDR1 and CDR2: LGHNA, YNFKEQ. The V gene end was trimmed by 4 bases and the J gene end by 3 bases; junction bases not matched to a gene: 8. The CDR3 length is 16 residues.

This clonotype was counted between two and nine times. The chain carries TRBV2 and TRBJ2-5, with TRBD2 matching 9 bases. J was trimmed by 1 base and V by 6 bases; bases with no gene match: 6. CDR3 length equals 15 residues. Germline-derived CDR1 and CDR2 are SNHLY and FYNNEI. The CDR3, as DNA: TGTGCCAGCAGCGGGGCGGGAGGGCCCCAAGAGACCCAGTACTTC. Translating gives CASSGAGGPQETQYF.

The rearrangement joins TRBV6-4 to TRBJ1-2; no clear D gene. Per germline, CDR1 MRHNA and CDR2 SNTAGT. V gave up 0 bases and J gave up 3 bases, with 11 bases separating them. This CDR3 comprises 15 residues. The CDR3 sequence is CASSDSSGDDYGYTF. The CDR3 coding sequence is TGTGCCAGCAGTGACTCGTCAGGAGATGACTATGGCTACACCTTC.

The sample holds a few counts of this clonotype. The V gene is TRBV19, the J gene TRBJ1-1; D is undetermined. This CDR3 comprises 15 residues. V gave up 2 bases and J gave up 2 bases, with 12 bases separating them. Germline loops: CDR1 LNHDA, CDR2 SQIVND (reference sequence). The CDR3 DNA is TGTGCCAGTAGTATAACCGCGACAAGAAACACTGAAGCTTTCTTT. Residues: CASSITATRNTEAFF.

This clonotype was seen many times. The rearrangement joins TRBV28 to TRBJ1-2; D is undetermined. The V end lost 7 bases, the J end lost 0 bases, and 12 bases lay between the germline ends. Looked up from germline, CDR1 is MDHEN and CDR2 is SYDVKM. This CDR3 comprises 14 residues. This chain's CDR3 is CASTPAGSNYGYTF. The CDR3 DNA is TGTGCCAGCACCCCAGCGGGGTCTAACTATGGCTACACCTTC.

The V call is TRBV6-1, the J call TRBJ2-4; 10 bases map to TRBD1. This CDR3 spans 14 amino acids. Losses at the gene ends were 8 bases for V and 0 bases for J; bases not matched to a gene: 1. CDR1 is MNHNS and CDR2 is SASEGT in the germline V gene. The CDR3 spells CASDRGLAKNIQYF. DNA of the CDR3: TGTGCCAGCGACAGGGGGCTAGCCAAAAACATTCAGTACTTC.

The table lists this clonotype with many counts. CDR3 residues: CASSWHGGNTEAFF. The CDR3 DNA sequence: TGTGCCAGCAGCTGGCATGGGGGGAACACTGAAGCTTTCTTT. The chain has TRBV7-9 and TRBJ1-1; D may be TRBD1 (5 bases). V was pared by 4 bases and J by 1 base, with 10 bases between. CDR3 size: 14 residues. The germline V gene has CDR1 SEHNR and CDR2 FQNEAQ (reference sequence).

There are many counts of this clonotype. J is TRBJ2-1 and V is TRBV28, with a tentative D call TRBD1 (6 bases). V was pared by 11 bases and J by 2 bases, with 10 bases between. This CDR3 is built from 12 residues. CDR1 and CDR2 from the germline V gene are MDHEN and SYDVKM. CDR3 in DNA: TGTGCCTCGGACAGTGCCTACAATGAGCAGTTCTTC. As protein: CASDSAYNEQFF.

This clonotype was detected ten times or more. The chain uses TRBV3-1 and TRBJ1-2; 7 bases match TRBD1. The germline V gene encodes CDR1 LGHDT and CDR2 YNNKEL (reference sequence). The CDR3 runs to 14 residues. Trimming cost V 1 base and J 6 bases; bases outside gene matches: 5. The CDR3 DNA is TGTGCCAGCAGCCAAGTACAGGGGAGGGATGGCTACACCTTC. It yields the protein CASSQVQGRDGYTF. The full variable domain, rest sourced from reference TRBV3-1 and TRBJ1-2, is DTAVSQTPKYLVTQMGNDKSIKCEQNLGHDTMYWYKQDSKKFLKIMFSYNNKELIINETVPNRFSPKSPDKAHLNLHINSLELGDSAVYFCASSQVQGRDGYTFGSGTRLTVV.

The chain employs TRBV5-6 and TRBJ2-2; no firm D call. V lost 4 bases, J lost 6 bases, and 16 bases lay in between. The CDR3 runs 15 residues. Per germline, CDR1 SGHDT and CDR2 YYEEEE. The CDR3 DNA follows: TGTGCCAGCAGCCCGGCCACCGGGTATGCCGGGGAGCTGTTTTTT. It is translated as CASSPATGYAGELFF.

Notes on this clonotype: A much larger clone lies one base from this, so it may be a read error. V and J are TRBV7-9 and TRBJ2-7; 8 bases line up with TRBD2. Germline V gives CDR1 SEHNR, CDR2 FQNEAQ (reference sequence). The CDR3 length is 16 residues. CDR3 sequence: CASSGPTSELSYEQCF. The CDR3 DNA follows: TGTGCCAGCAGCGGGCCGACTAGCGAACTCTCCTACGAGCAGTGCTTC.

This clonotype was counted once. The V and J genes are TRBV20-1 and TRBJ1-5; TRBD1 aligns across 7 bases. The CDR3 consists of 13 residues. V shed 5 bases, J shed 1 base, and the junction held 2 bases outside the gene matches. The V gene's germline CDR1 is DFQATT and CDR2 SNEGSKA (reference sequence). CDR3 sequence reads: CSAWDRSNQPQHF. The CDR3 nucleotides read TGCAGTGCTTGGGACAGAAGCAATCAGCCCCAGCATTTT.

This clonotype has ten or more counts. The CDR3 loop reads CASSPPGTGQNYEQYF. CDR3 in DNA: TGCGCCAGCAGCCCCCCAGGAACGGGACAGAACTACGAGCAGTACTTC. The V and J genes are TRBV5-1 and TRBJ2-7; 7 nucleotides match TRBD1. Looked up from germline, CDR1 is SGHRS and CDR2 is YFSETQ. Trimming at V came to 4 bases and at J to 3 bases, leaving 13 bases not matched to a gene. The CDR3 is 16 residues long.

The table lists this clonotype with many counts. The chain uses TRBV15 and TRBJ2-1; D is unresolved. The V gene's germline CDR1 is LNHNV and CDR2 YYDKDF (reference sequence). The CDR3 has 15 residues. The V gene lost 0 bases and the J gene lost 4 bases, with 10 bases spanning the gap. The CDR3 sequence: CATSRDGRSYNEQFF. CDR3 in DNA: TGTGCCACCAGCAGAGATGGAAGAAGTTACAATGAGCAGTTCTTC.

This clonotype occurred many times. Here the CDR3 DNA reads TGTGCCAGCAGCTTCCTCCCTAGCGGGAGAAATGAGCAGTTCTTC. As protein: CASSFLPSGRNEQFF. The V gene is TRBV27, the J gene TRBJ2-1, with 10 nucleotides matching TRBD2. Germline V gene lookup returns CDR1 MNHEY and CDR2 SMNVEV (reference sequence). The CDR3 is made up of 15 amino acids. Trimming removed 6 bases from V and 7 bases from J; junction bases left unmatched: 9.

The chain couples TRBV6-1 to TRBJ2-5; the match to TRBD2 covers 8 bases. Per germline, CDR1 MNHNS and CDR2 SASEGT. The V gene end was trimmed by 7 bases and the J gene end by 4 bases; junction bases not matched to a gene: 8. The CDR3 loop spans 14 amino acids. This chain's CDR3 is CASTLAGRRETQYF. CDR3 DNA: TGTGCCAGCACCCTAGCGGGTAGACGAGAGACCCAGTACTTC.

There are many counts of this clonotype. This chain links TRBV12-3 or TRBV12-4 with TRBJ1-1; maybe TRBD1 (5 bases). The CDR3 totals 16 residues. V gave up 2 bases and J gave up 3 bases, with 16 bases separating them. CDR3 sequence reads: CASSLHLGWGDTEAFF. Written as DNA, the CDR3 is TGTGCCAGCAGTTTACATCTCGGGTGGGGGGACACTGAAGCTTTCTTT.

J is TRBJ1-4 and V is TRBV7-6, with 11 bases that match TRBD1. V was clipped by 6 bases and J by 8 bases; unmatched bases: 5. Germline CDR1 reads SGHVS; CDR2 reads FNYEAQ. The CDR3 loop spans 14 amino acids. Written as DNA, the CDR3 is TGTGCCAGCAGTCGGACAGGGGGCTGGGAAAAACTGTTTTTT. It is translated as CASSRTGGWEKLFF.

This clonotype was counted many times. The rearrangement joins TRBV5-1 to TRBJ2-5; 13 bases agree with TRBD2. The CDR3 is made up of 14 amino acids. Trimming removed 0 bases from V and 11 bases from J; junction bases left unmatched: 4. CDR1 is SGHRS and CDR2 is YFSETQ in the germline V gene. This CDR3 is CASSLALAGGPQYF. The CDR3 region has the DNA TGCGCCAGCAGCTTGGCACTAGCGGGAGGGCCTCAGTACTTC.

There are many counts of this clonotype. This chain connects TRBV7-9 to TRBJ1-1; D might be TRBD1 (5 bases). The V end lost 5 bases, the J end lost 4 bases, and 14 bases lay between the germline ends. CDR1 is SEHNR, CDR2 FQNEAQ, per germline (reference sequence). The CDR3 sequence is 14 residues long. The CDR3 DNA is TGTGCCAGCAGCGGTGGGGACGGGCGCACTGAAGCTTTCTTT. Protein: CASSGGDGRTEAFF.

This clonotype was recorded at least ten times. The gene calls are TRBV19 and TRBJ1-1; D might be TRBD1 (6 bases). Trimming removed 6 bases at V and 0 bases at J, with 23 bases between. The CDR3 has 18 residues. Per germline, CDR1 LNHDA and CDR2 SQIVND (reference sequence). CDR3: CASRSLHRGWVVNTEAFF. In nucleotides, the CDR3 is TGTGCCAGTAGGTCCCTTCATAGGGGGTGGGTGGTGAACACTGAAGCTTTCTTT.

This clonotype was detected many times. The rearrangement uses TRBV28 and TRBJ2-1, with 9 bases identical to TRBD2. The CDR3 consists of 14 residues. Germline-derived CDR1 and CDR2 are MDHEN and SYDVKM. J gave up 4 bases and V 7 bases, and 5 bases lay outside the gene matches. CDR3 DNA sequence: TGTGCCAGCAACCTAGCGGGGATTTACAATGAGCAGTTCTTC. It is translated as CASNLAGIYNEQFF. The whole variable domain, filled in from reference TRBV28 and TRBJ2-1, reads DVKVTQSSRYLVKRTGEKVFLECVQDMDHENMFWYRQDPGLGLRLIYFSYDVKMKEKGDIPEGYSVSREKKERFSLILESASTNQTSMYLCASNLAGIYNEQFFGPGTRLTVL.

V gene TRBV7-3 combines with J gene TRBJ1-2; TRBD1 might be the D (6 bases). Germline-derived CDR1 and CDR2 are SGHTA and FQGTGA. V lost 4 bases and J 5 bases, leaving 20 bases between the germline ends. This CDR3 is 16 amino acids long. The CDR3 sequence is CASSSPTTTGLYGYTF. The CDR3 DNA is TGTGCCAGCAGCTCACCGACCACGACAGGCTTATATGGCTACACCTTC.

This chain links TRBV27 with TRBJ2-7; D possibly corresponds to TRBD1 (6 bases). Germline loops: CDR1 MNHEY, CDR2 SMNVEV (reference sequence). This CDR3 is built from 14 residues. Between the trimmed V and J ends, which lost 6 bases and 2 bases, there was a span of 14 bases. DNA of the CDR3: TGTGCCAGCAGGCAGGGGACGGGACCCTACGAGCAGTACTTC. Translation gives CASRQGTGPYEQYF.